The clone carrying this T cell receptor beta chain occurred a few times. The antigen remains unidentified. These data come from a study of human T cells and chemical hapten exposure. Study conclusions and caveats: Donors' alopecia may make their immune response differ from healthy people's. No alteration of TCRs above 1 in 1000 frequency was seen with DPC sensitization.

CDR1 and CDR2 from the germline V gene are SGHAT and FQNNGV. CDR3 length equals 15 residues. V lost 5 bases to trimming and J lost 5 bases, with 18 bases between them. As for time point: patch test 1, 2 weeks after DPC sensitization. Treatment: therapeutic diphenylcyclopropenone sensitization with weekly scalp DPC. The library tagged each cDNA molecule with unique molecular identifiers. Original handling: Per sample, the median was 95,638 TCRs, with values from 23,224 to 690,600. TCRdb re-called the RACE reads with MiXCR, one entry per CDR3 protein. TCRdb, not the original authors, processed these V and J calls. The table shows roughly 180,000 distinct CDR3 sequences, with approximately 20% occurring only once.

This sequence joins TRBV11-2 and TRBJ2-5; D remains ambiguous. This clonotype was sampled from a woman aged 50 to 65 with alopecia areata. Some clones in this sample may be carry-over from other donors' samples. The sample here was whole blood, taken in connection with sensitization to the hapten diphenylcyclopropenone (DPC). The CDR3 is CASSLSRSNTETQYF. CDR3 sequence (DNA): TGTGCCAGCAGCCTCTCCCGCTCGAATACCGAGACCCAGTACTTC.